This T cell receptor (beta chain) was sequenced during a study of T cell responses to AZD1222 COVID-19 vaccine. The data were produced by immunoSEQ multiplex PCR, yet TCRdb's version contains in-frame clones alone and is incomplete. The sample contains some 130,000 clones, roughly 92% of which appear only once. The CDR3 spans 17 residues. Trimming pared 1 base from V and 0 bases from J, leaving 15 bases between. In germline, CDR1 is SGHNT, CDR2 YENEEA. The sample consisted of peripheral blood, taken 28 days after the second AZD1222 dose. This chain joins TRBV11-3 and TRBJ1-2, with D perhaps TRBD1 (5 bases). This clonotype was sampled from an adult who received the AZD1222 COVID-19 vaccine. In DNA form, the CDR3 reads TGTGCCAGCAGCTTAGGGATGGGACGCCAAGCTAACTATGGCTACACCTTC. This sequence encodes CASSLGMGRQANYGYTF. Combining the CDR3 with reference TRBV11-3 and TRBJ1-2 gives the whole variable domain EAGVVQSPRYKIIEKKQPVAFWCNPISGHNTLYWYLQNLGQGPELLIRYENEEAVDDSQLPKDRFSAERLKGVDSTLKIQPAELGDSAVYLCASSLGMGRQANYGYTFGSGTRLTVV.